Sequencing of this T cell receptor beta chain was carried out in a study of PD-L1 blockade in urothelial cancer. Unmatched junction bases numbered 0, after V lost 0 bases and J lost 4 bases. The germline V gene encodes CDR1 GTSNPN and CDR2 SVGIG (reference sequence). The length of the CDR3 is 13 residues. Measured with immunoSEQ multiplex PCR; TCRdb has only the in-frame clones, and not every one. The sample lists more than 15,000 clones, roughly 90% occurring once. Time point denoted: pretreatment peripheral blood. Sequenced here: PBMCs, sampled around atezolizumab (anti-PD-L1) treatment. The chain employs TRBV30 and TRBJ1-5; 7 nucleotides line up with TRBD1. This receptor was identified in a man between 65 and 79 years old with urothelial cancer. The DNA for the CDR3 is TGTGCCTGGAGTGTACAGGGGAATCAGCCCCAGCATTTT. It codes for CAWSVQGNQPQHF.